Listed below are T cell receptor beta chains from one sample, sequenced in a study of blood T cell repertoires in COVID-19. TCRdb's table, derived via immunoSEQ multiplex PCR, lists solely in-frame clones and lacks some. The sample has fewer than 350,000 clones; around 90% are singletons. Sequenced: PBMCs or T cells enriched from blood (not recorded which). The source of these receptors is a woman aged 40-49 years who had recovered from COVID-19. Both conserved end residues are part of each CDR3. The D gene is left open where the match is weak. Clone size, where shown, is once, few, many, or a class for clones that have expanded.

d_call	clone_size	v_call	j_call	cdr3_nt	cdr3_aa
-	-	TRBV30	TRBJ1-1	TGTGCCTGGAGCGAGACACTGAACACTGAAGCTTTCTTT	CAWSETLNTEAFF
TRBD1	-	TRBV2	TRBJ1-5	TGTGCCAGCAGTGAACGCGGGGACAGGGCCGGGTGGCCCCAGCATTTT	CASSERGDRAGWPQHF
-	-	TRBV5-1	TRBJ2-3	TGCGCCAGCAGCTTGACGGGTCAAAGAGATACGCAGTATTTT	CASSLTGQRDTQYF
-	-	TRBV9	TRBJ2-3	TGTGCCAGCAGCGTATATGCGGGCACAGATACGCAGTATTTT	CASSVYAGTDTQYF
-	once	TRBV3-1/TRBV3-2	TRBJ1-4	TGTGCCAGCAGCCAAGGTCTTGGGGCCGCAACTAATGAAAAACTGTTTTTT	CASSQGLGAATNEKLFF
-	-	TRBV6-2/TRBV6-3	TRBJ1-1	TGTGCCAGCAGTTACCTTACAGCGGCCACTGAAGCTTTCTTT	CASSYLTAATEAFF
TRBD2	-	TRBV15	TRBJ2-1	TGTGCCACCAGCCCGGGACTAGCGGGGCGGGATGAGCAGTTCTTC	CATSPGLAGRDEQFF
-	-	TRBV2	TRBJ1-5	TGTGCCAGCGCAGGGGCGCAACAGCCCCAGCATTTT	CASAGAQQPQHF
-	-	TRBV28	TRBJ1-6	TGTGCCAGCAGTCCACGGGGACGGGGGGATAATTCACCCCTCCACTTT	CASSPRGRGDNSPLHF
-	-	TRBV5-4	TRBJ1-6	TGTGCCAGCAGCGTGTCTATGCAGGATTCACCCCTCCACTTT	CASSVSMQDSPLHF
-	-	TRBV7-9	TRBJ1-4	TGTGCCAGCAGCTCGACAAGTTTAGAAAAACTGTTTTTT	CASSSTSLEKLFF
-	few	TRBV7-2	TRBJ2-1	TGTGCCAGCAGCTTAGCTCTGGGGAGCAATGAGCAGTTCTTC	CASSLALGSNEQFF
-	-	TRBV28	TRBJ2-5	TGTGCCAGCAGAGACAGTTTTTATAGCGGCCAAGAGACCCAGTACTTC	CASRDSFYSGQETQYF
TRBD1	once	TRBV3-1/TRBV3-2	TRBJ1-2	TGTGCCAGCAGCCAACTAGGTTCCCGGGGACAGATCTATGGCTACACCTTC	CASSQLGSRGQIYGYTF
TRBD2	-	TRBV5-1	TRBJ2-1	TGCGCCAGCAGCTCCGGGACTAGCGGGAGGGTTAGATACAATGAGCAGTTCTTC	CASSSGTSGRVRYNEQFF
TRBD2	once	TRBV7-2	TRBJ2-7	TGTGCCAGCAGCCGGCCGGGACTAGCGGTCTCCTACGAGCAGTACTTC	CASSRPGLAVSYEQYF
-	-	TRBV21-1	TRBJ2-2	TGTGCCAGCAGCAAGACTAGCGGGAGATATCCCGGGGAGCTGTTTTTT	CASSKTSGRYPGELFF
-	-	TRBV7-9	TRBJ2-1	TGTGCCAGCAGCCCCTTACTAGTCAATGAGCAGTTCTTC	CASSPLLVNEQFF
TRBD1	-	TRBV9	TRBJ2-3	TGCCGCCGGGACAGGGACACCAGGCCACGATATGATACAGATACGCAGTATTTT	CRRDRDTRPRYDTDTQYF
TRBD2	-	TRBV28	TRBJ2-3	TGTGCCAGTTTAGCGGGAGGGCCGAGAGATACGCAGTATTTT	CASLAGGPRDTQYF
-	-	TRBV30	TRBJ1-2	TGTGCCTGGAGTCGACATAACTATGGCTACACCTTC	CAWSRHNYGYTF
-	few	TRBV5-1	TRBJ1-1	TGCGCCAGCAGCTTCTCCGGGAGTCCGCAAGCTTTCTTT	CASSFSGSPQAFF
TRBD1	few	TRBV18	TRBJ2-7	TGTGCCAGCTCACTGTCCCAGGGGGCCGTGGCGGAGCAGTACTTC	CASSLSQGAVAEQYF
-	few	TRBV6-5	TRBJ2-3	TGTGCCACCTCCCTGGCTCTACGAGGTGCAGATACGCAGTATTTT	CATSLALRGADTQYF
-	-	TRBV5-5	TRBJ1-2	TGTGCCAGCAGCTTGAAAGGTAGCGGCTACACCTTC	CASSLKGSGYTF
-	-	TRBV2	TRBJ1-5	TGTGCCAGCAGAGACACCTTGAATCAGCCCCAGCATTTT	CASRDTLNQPQHF
-	once	TRBV12-3/TRBV12-4	TRBJ2-7	TGTGCCAGCAGTCCGGGCTACGAGCAGTACTTC	CASSPGYEQYF
TRBD1	-	TRBV28	TRBJ1-3	TGTGCCAGCAGCCTGGGACAGTCTGGAAACACCATATATTTT	CASSLGQSGNTIYF
-	once	TRBV7-2	TRBJ2-7	TGTGCCAGCAGCTCCCAGGGACTCCCCGGAGGCGAGCAGTACTTC	CASSSQGLPGGEQYF
-	once	TRBV4-3	TRBJ1-4	TGCGCCAGCAGCCAAGAAGGGGGGGCCAGGGAACTGTTTTTT	CASSQEGGARELFF
TRBD1	-	TRBV7-2	TRBJ2-7	TGTGCCAGCAGCTTGGCTTCTGTCAGGGGGCCCTACGAGCAGTACTTC	CASSLASVRGPYEQYF
-	-	TRBV11-1	TRBJ2-2	TGTGCCAGCAGCTTAGGCAGGGTCGGAACCGGGGAGCTGTTTTTT	CASSLGRVGTGELFF
-	once	TRBV27	TRBJ1-1	TGTGCCAGCAGTTTACGTCAGGTGAACACTGAAGCTTTCTTT	CASSLRQVNTEAFF
TRBD2	few	TRBV7-2	TRBJ2-1	TGTGCCAGCAGGCCCGGGACTAGCGCCTACAATGAGCAGTTCTTC	CASRPGTSAYNEQFF
TRBD1	-	TRBV27	TRBJ1-2	TGTGCCAGCAGTGAACGACAGGGCAGTGGCTACACCTTC	CASSERQGSGYTF
TRBD1	-	TRBV30	TRBJ1-1	TGTGCCTGGAGGGACAGGGGAATCACTGAAGCTTTCTTT	CAWRDRGITEAFF
TRBD2	-	TRBV27	TRBJ2-7	TGTGCCAGCAGTCCAGTTGCGGGAGGCGAGCAGTACTTC	CASSPVAGGEQYF
-	-	TRBV5-4	TRBJ1-4	TGTGCCAGCAGCCAGGATTCGGCAGGAGGGGAAAAACTGTTTTTT	CASSQDSAGGEKLFF
-	-	TRBV11-2	TRBJ2-7	TGTGCCAGCAGGACGGAGGGACCATACGAGCAGTACTTC	CASRTEGPYEQYF
-	-	TRBV19	TRBJ2-3	TGTGCCAGTAGTACTGGACCGACAGGAGAACGAGATACGCAGTATTTT	CASSTGPTGERDTQYF
TRBD2	-	TRBV13	TRBJ2-7	TGTGCCAGCAGCTTAACTAGCGCGATTTACGAGCAGTACTTC	CASSLTSAIYEQYF